The next 5 T cell receptor beta chains were all read from a single sample in a study of memory CD4+ T cells and cytomegalovirus serostatus. Only in-frame clones appear in the TCRdb table, and some are missing; sequencing was by immunoSEQ multiplex PCR. Found here are about 48,000 clones, over 75% of them singletons; the top ten hold 0.75% to 0.9%. The sort gate was single viable CD3+CD4+CD8-CD45RO+ cells for memory CD4+ T cells. Material for sequencing was memory CD4+ T cells from blood. The receptors originated from an adult in good health and CMV-seronegative.

The chain recombines TRBV19 with TRBJ1-1, with D perhaps TRBD1 (5 bases). The CDR3 is 15 amino acids. The germline CDR1 and CDR2 sequences are LNHDA and SQIVND (reference sequence). V lost 10 bases and J 4 bases, leaving 22 bases between the germline ends. CDR3 nucleotide sequence: TGTGCCACCCATCCTAGGGGCCTAGGGAGCACTGAAGCTTTCTTT. This sequence encodes CATHPRGLGSTEAFF.

The V and J genes are TRBV5-1 and TRBJ2-3; D gene ambiguous. The CDR3 is 13 residues long. Germline V gives CDR1 SGHRS, CDR2 YFSETQ. V was trimmed by 4 bases and J by 3 bases, leaving 9 bases between them. The CDR3 region is CASSHPETDTQYF. The CDR3 DNA follows: TGCGCCAGCAGCCATCCCGAGACAGATACGCAGTATTTT.

The rearrangement uses TRBV5-4 and TRBJ2-5; D gene unclear. This CDR3 has 14 amino acids. CDR1 and CDR2 from the germline V gene are SGHNT and YYREEE (reference sequence). V was cut by 4 bases and J by 2 bases, with 12 bases left in between. CDR3 in amino acids: CASSASLRQETQYF. The CDR3 nucleotides read TGTGCCAGCAGCGCGAGTCTTCGGCAAGAGACCCAGTACTTC. The full variable domain, rest sourced from reference TRBV5-4 and TRBJ2-5, is ETGVTQSPTHLIKTRGQQVTLRCSSQSGHNTVSWYQQALGQGPQFIFQYYREEENGRGNFPPRFSGLQFPNYSSELNVNALELDDSALYLCASSASLRQETQYFGPGTRLLVL.

V is TRBV2 and J is TRBJ2-5; 9 bases are shared with TRBD1. There are 14 residues in the CDR3. Germline assignment: CDR1 SNHLY and CDR2 FYNNEI. V trimming: 5 bases; J trimming: 2 bases; junction bases outside the gene matches: 3. CDR3 sequence: CASSTGQGQETQYF. CDR3 nucleotides: TGTGCCAGCAGTACGGGACAGGGTCAAGAGACCCAGTACTTC.

The chain recombines TRBV5-1 with TRBJ2-3; D possibly corresponds to TRBD1 (6 bases). V was pared by 6 bases and J by 4 bases, with 15 bases between. The CDR3 length is 14 residues. Germline V CDR1 and CDR2: SGHRS, YFSETQ. CDR3 region: CASMNRELSDTQYF. The CDR3 nucleotides are TGCGCCAGCATGAACAGGGAGCTTTCAGATACGCAGTATTTT.